Following are 14 T cell receptor beta chains from one sample sequenced in a study of shared clonotypes between healthy human individuals. The data were produced by immunoSEQ multiplex PCR, yet TCRdb's version contains in-frame clones alone and is incomplete. The profile shows around 2.5 million clones, roughly 93% of them singletons. Sequences were obtained from naive CD4+ T cells from PBMCs. The subset is: CD45RA+ positively selected. These receptors all stem from a man younger than 35 in good health. Some clones in this sample may be carry-over from other donors' samples.

The chain joins TRBV21-1 to TRBJ2-7; the D call of TRBD2 is as the table states it, not checked on the DNA. TRBV21-1 is given as a pseudogene. This CDR3 spans 15 amino acids. For the CDR3, the DNA is TGTGCCAGCAGCCCGCGAGGGAGGAGTCCCTACGAGCAGTACTTC. The encoded protein is CASSPRGRSPYEQYF.

The V call is TRBV2, the J call TRBJ2-1; 10 bases are a match to TRBD1. Germline loops: CDR1 SNHLY, CDR2 FYNNEI. The CDR3 runs 16 residues. Trimming cost V 2 bases and J 8 bases; bases outside gene matches: 9. The CDR3 is CASSELGTGEEDEQFF. Here the CDR3 DNA reads TGTGCCAGCAGTGAATTGGGGACAGGGGAGGAAGATGAGCAGTTCTTC.

V is TRBV28 and J is TRBJ1-2; a weak D match, TRBD1 (6 bases). The germline CDR1 and CDR2 sequences are MDHEN and SYDVKM. This CDR3 comprises 13 residues. Trimming took off 6 bases at V and 8 bases at J, with 16 bases between the two ends. The chain's CDR3 is CASSPTDRTGYTF. In nucleotides, the CDR3 is TGTGCCAGCAGCCCCACCGACAGGACCGGCTACACCTTC.

The J gene is TRBJ2-7, the V gene TRBV6-1, with a possible D match to TRBD2 (5 bases). This CDR3 contains 12 residues. Germline values: CDR1 MNHNS, CDR2 SASEGT. Deletions cut 8 bases from V and 1 base from J, with 9 bases between. The CDR3 reads CASLGVSYEQYF. In DNA form, the CDR3 reads TGTGCCAGCCTGGGAGTATCCTACGAGCAGTACTTC.

DNA for the CDR3: TGTGCCAGCAGCTTCGGGTACACCGGGGAGCTGTTTTTT. It specifies CASSFGYTGELFF. J is TRBJ2-2 and V is TRBV11-3; D unresolved. The CDR3 sequence is 13 residues long. Germline CDR1 reads SGHNT; CDR2 reads YENEEA. Trimming cost V 3 bases and J 3 bases, with 5 bases left between them.

This chain connects TRBV6-6 to TRBJ2-4, with unresolved D. Trimming left V 2 bases short and J 8 bases short, with 13 bases between. The V gene's germline CDR1 is MNHNY and CDR2 SVGAGI (reference sequence). The CDR3 runs to 14 residues. This CDR3 is CASSYAISVDIQYF. Written as DNA, the CDR3 is TGTGCCAGCAGTTACGCTATTAGTGTCGACATTCAGTACTTC.

The rearrangement uses TRBV18 and TRBJ2-1; 7 bases agree with TRBD1. The germline gives CDR1 KGHSH, CDR2 LQKENI. The CDR3 extends over 16 amino acids. The V and J ends lost 3 bases and 0 bases, in that order; junction bases with no gene match: 5. The chain's CDR3 is CASSPRGTASYNEQFF. In DNA form, the CDR3 reads TGTGCCAGCTCACCTCGAGGGACAGCCTCCTACAATGAGCAGTTCTTC.

The J gene is TRBJ1-2, the V gene TRBV7-2; possibly TRBD1 for D (5 bases). The CDR3 is made up of 16 amino acids. The V gene's germline CDR1 is SGHTA and CDR2 FQGNSA. V lost 4 bases and J lost 6, with 21 bases in between. In DNA form, the CDR3 reads TGTGCCAGCAGCTCATCCCCGGTTCGCGGGGACCATGGCTACACCTTC. Its protein product is CASSSSPVRGDHGYTF.

The chain combines TRBV27 with TRBJ1-4; 8 positions agree with TRBD1. V shed 7 bases, J shed 7 bases, and the junction held 20 bases outside the gene matches. The CDR3 has 18 residues. From germline, CDR1 is MNHEY and CDR2 SMNVEV (reference sequence). The CDR3 DNA follows: TGTGCCAGCACCCCTCTCGACCCAAGGACAGGGAGGACTGAAAAACTGTTTTTT. Protein sequence: CASTPLDPRTGRTEKLFF. The variable domain in full, with the rest retrieved from reference TRBV27 and TRBJ1-4, is EAQVTQNPRYLITVTGKKLTVTCSQNMNHEYMSWYRQDPGLGLRQIYYSMNVEVTDKGDVPEGYKVSRKEKRNFPLILESPSPNQTSLYFCASTPLDPRTGRTEKLFFGSGTQLSVL.

The chain recombines TRBV19 with TRBJ1-3; D gene uncertain. Germline V lookup: CDR1 LNHDA, CDR2 SQIVND (reference sequence). V lost 4 bases, J lost 3 bases, and 10 bases lay in between. The length of the CDR3 is 14 residues. CDR3 coding DNA: TGTGCCAGTAGTACCTTCCCAGTTGGAAACACCATATATTTT. Protein product: CASSTFPVGNTIYF.

The chain is built from TRBV5-1 and TRBJ2-5; 8 bases align to TRBD2. J was trimmed by 4 bases and V by 2 bases; bases with no gene match: 7. CDR1 and CDR2 from the germline V gene are SGHRS and YFSETQ. This CDR3 region has 15 residues. In DNA form, the CDR3 reads TGCGCCAGCAGCTTCGGGGGAGCGGGAGTAGAGACCCAGTACTTC. Translated: CASSFGGAGVETQYF.

About this clone itself: Other nucleotide sequences from this sample produce the same CDR3. The chain has TRBV4-1 and TRBJ1-2; TRBD1 matches 10 bases. The J segment lost 3 bases and the V segment lost 1 base, leaving 2 bases of the junction unmatched. The CDR3 covers 15 residues. CDR1 and CDR2 from the germline V gene are MGHRA and YSYEKL. This CDR3 is CASSQGTGGYYGYTF. In DNA, the CDR3 is TGCGCCAGCAGCCAAGGGACAGGGGGATACTATGGCTACACCTTC.

This clone appeared once. The chain uses TRBV5-1 and TRBJ1-2; D unclear. Looked up from germline, CDR1 is SGHRS and CDR2 is YFSETQ. The CDR3 sequence is 15 residues long. V dropped 0 bases and J dropped 8 bases, with 17 bases sitting between them. In DNA, the CDR3 is TGCGCCAGCAGCTTGGACGCTATGTCCTATCCAGGCTACACCTTC. Translation gives CASSLDAMSYPGYTF.

This chain links TRBV11-2 with TRBJ2-1, with D possibly matching TRBD2 (6 bases). Germline loops: CDR1 SGHAT, CDR2 FQNNGV. There are 14 residues in the CDR3. V lost 5 bases and J 7 bases, leaving 15 bases between the germline ends. The CDR3 reads CASSLGLAKNEQFF. CDR3 sequence (DNA): TGTGCCAGCAGCCTGGGGCTAGCGAAAAATGAGCAGTTCTTC.